This T cell receptor (beta chain) appears in the sequencing data of a study of blood T cell repertoires in COVID-19. About the research overall: Whether acute or convalescent, the COVID-19 samples came from the United States, Italy and Spain. T cells, B-cell-depleted T cells, or PBMCs provided the cDNA or gDNA that served as material.

Per the study methods: Amplification of reference gene primers provided the estimated nucleated cell counts. Assay used: immunoSEQ multiplex PCR; TCRdb lists only in-frame clones, some missing. The V and J calls and the clone size are those of that table, but D and trimming were determined from the DNA. The sample consists of more than 150,000 clones, 90% of them appearing once. Germline CDR1 reads LGHDT; CDR2 reads YNNKEL (reference sequence). V lost 1 base to trimming and J lost 9 bases, with 28 bases between them. The length of the CDR3 is 18 residues. Sequenced sample: peripheral blood. The genes are TRBV3-1 (or the pseudogene TRBV3-2) and TRBJ2-7; D might be TRBD2 (7 bases). The sequence was obtained from a man over 45 with acute or convalescent COVID-19. This chain's CDR3 is CASSQGTRRGPLLRLQYF. CDR3 nucleotide sequence: TGTGCCAGCAGCCAAGGGACAAGGCGGGGGCCCCTGCTACGATTGCAGTACTTC.